The clone carrying this T cell receptor beta chain was seen repeatedly, ten times or more. Its antigen remains unknown. This record belongs to a study of Graves' ophthalmopathy and Graves' hyperthyroidism. Study-level information: Ahead of any treatment, peripheral blood was obtained at the initial diagnosis. The study's findings and limits: Most expanded thyroid clonotypes above 0.001 frequency also appeared in blood. For separating ophthalmopathy from stable hyperthyroidism, a 13-signature model gave approximately 90% sensitivity and around 76% specificity.

Active ophthalmopathy (CAS at least 3, NOSPECS at least 4), lasting under 3 months. CDR1 is MGHRA, CDR2 YSYEKL, per germline. V was pared by 1 base and J by 7 bases, with 8 bases between. The CDR3 covers 13 residues. The TCR beta CDR3 regions underwent amplification from RNA transcripts. First-round RT-PCR used HTBI primers; second-round multiplex PCR followed. MiXCR, applied by TCRdb to the multiplex PCR reads, yields one record per CDR3 protein. The data show fewer than 600,000 distinct CDR3 sequences, approximately 15% seen once. Sequenced: blood. The receptor comes from a woman in her twenties or thirties with Graves' ophthalmopathy. The chain combines TRBV4-1 with TRBJ1-5; D not certain. CDR3: CASSQVNSQPQHF. The CDR3 DNA follows: TGCGCCAGCAGCCAAGTAAATTCCCAGCCCCAGCATTTT.